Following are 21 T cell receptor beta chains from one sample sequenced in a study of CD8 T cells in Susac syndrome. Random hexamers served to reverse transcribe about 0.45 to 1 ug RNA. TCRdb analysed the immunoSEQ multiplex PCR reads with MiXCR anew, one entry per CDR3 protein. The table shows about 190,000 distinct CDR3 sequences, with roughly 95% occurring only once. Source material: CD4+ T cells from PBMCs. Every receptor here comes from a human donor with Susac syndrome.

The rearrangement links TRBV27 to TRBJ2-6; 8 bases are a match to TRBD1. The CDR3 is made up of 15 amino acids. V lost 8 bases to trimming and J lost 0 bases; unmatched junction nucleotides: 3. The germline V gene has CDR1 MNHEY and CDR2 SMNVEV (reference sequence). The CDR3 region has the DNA TGTGCCAGCGGACAGGGAGGCTCTGGGGCCAACGTCCTGACTTTC. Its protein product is CASGQGGSGANVLTF. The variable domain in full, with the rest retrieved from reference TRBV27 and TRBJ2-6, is EAQVTQNPRYLITVTGKKLTVTCSQNMNHEYMSWYRQDPGLGLRQIYYSMNVEVTDKGDVPEGYKVSRKEKRNFPLILESPSPNQTSLYFCASGQGGSGANVLTFGAGSRLTVL.

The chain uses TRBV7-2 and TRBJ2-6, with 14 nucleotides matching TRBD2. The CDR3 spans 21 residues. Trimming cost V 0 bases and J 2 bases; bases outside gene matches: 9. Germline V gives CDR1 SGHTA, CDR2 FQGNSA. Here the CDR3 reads CASSLASARLAGGPGANVLTF. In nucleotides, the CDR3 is TGTGCCAGCAGCTTAGCGTCGGCCCGACTAGCGGGGGGGCCTGGGGCCAACGTCCTGACTTTC.

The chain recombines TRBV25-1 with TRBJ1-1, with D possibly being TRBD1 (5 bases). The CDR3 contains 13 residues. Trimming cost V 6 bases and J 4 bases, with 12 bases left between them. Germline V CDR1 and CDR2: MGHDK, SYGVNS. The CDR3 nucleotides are TGTGCCAGCAGGAGGGCAGGGAGCACTGAAGCTTTCTTT. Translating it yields CASRRAGSTEAFF. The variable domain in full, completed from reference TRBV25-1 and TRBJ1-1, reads EADIYQTPRYLVIGTGKKITLECSQTMGHDKMYWYQQDPGMELHLIHYSYGVNSTEKGDLSSESTVSRIRTEHFPLTLESARPSHTSQYLCASRRAGSTEAFFGQGTRLTVV.

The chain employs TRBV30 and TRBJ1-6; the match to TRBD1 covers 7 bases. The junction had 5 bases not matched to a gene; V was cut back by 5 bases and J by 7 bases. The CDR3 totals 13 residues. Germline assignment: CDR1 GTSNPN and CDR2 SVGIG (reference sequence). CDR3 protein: CAWQGVENSPLHF. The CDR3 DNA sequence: TGTGCCTGGCAGGGGGTCGAGAATTCACCCCTCCACTTT.

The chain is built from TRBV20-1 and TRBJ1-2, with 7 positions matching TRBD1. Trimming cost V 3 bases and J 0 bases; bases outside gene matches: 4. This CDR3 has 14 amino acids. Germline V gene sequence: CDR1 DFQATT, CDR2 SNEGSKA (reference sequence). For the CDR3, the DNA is TGCAGTGCTAGTTTTACAGGGGCTAACTATGGCTACACCTTC. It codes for CSASFTGANYGYTF.

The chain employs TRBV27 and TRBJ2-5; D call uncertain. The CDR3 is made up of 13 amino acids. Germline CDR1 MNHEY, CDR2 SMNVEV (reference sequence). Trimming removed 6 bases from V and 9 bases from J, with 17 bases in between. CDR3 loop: CASSRTRWGAQYF. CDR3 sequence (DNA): TGTGCCAGCAGCCGGACGCGGTGGGGTGCCCAGTACTTC.

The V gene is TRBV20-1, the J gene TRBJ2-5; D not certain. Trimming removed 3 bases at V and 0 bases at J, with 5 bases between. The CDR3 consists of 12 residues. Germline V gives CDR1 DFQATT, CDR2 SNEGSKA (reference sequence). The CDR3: CSASPNQETQYF. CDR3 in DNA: TGCAGTGCTAGTCCCAACCAAGAGACCCAGTACTTC.

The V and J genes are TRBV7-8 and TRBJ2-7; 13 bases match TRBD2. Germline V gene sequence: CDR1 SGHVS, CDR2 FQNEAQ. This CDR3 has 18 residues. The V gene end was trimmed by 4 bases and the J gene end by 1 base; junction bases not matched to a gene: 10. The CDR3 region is CASSSPGLAGLLSYEQYF. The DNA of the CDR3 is TGTGCCAGCAGCTCACCGGGACTAGCGGGGTTACTATCCTACGAGCAGTACTTC.

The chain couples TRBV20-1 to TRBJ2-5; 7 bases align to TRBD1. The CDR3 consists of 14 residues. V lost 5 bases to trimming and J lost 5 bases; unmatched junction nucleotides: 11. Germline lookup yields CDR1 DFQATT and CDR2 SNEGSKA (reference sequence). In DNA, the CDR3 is TGCAGTGCTTCCCGGGACAGCCAGGGGGAGACCCAGTACTTC. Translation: CSASRDSQGETQYF.

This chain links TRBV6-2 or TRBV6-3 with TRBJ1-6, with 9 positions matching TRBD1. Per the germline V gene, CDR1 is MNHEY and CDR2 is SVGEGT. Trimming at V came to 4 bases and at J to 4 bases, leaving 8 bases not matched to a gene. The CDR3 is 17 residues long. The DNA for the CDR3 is TGTGCCAGCAGTTGGACCGGGACAGGGCGGTATAATTCACCCCTCCACTTT. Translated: CASSWTGTGRYNSPLHF.

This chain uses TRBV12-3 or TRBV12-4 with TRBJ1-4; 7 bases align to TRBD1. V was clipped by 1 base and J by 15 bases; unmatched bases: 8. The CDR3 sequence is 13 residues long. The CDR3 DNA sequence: TGTGCCAGCAGTTTAGGGTGGGGGACAGCGGTGTTTTTT. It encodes CASSLGWGTAVFF.

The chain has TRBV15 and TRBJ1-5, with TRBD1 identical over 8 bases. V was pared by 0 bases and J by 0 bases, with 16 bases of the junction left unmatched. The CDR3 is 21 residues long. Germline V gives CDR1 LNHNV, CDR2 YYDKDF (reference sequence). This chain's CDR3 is CATSRDEGWPGGDFSNQPQHF. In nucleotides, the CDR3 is TGTGCCACCAGCAGAGATGAGGGTTGGCCAGGGGGCGACTTTAGCAATCAGCCCCAGCATTTT. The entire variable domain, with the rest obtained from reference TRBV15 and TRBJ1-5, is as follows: DAMVIQNPRYQVTQFGKPVTLSCSQTLNHNVMYWYQQKSSQAPKLLFHYYDKDFNNEADTPDNFQSRRPNTSFCFLDIRSPGLGDTAMYLCATSRDEGWPGGDFSNQPQHFGDGTRLSIL.

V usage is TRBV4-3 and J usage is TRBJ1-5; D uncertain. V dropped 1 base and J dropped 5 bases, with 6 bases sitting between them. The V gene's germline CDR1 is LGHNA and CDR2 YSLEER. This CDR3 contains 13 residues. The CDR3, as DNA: TGCGCCAGCAGCCAAGGGCAGGATCAGCCCCAGCATTTT. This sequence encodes CASSQGQDQPQHF.

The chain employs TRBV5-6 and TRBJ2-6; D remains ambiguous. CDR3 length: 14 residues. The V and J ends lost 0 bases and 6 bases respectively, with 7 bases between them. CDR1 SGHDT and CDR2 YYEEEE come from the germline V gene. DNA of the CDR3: TGTGCCAGCAGCTTGGCCAGGTCGGCCAACGTCCTGACTTTC. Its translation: CASSLARSANVLTF.

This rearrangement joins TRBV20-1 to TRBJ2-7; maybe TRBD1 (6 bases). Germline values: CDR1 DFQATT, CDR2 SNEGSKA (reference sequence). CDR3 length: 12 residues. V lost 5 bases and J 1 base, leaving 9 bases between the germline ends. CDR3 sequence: CSAPGHSYEQYF. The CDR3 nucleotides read TGCAGTGCTCCGGGACATTCCTACGAGCAGTACTTC.

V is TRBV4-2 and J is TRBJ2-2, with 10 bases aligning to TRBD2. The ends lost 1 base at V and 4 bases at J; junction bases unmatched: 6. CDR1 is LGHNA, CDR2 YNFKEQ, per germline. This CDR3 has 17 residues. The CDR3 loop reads CASSQVRVAGGTGELFF. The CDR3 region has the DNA TGTGCCAGCAGCCAAGTTAGAGTAGCGGGGGGCACCGGGGAGCTGTTTTTT.

The CDR3: CSARNSAYEQYF. CDR3 nucleotides: TGCAGTGCTAGAAATAGCGCCTACGAGCAGTACTTC. The rearrangement joins TRBV20-1 to TRBJ2-7; TRBD2 is a possible D gene (5 bases). Germline loops: CDR1 DFQATT, CDR2 SNEGSKA (reference sequence). CDR3 size: 12 residues. V was clipped by 2 bases and J by 2 bases, with 7 bases between them.

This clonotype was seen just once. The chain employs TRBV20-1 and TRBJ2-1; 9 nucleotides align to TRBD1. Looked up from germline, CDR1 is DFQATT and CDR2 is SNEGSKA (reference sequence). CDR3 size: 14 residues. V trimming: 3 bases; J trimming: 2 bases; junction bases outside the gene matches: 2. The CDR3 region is CSASDRGAYNEQFF. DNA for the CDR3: TGCAGTGCTAGTGACAGGGGGGCCTACAATGAGCAGTTCTTC.

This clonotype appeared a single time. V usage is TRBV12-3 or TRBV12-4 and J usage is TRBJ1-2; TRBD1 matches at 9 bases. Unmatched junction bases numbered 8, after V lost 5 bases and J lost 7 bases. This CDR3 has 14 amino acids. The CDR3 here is CASSRDRETAGYTF. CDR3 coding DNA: TGTGCCAGCAGTCGGGACAGGGAAACGGCTGGCTACACCTTC.

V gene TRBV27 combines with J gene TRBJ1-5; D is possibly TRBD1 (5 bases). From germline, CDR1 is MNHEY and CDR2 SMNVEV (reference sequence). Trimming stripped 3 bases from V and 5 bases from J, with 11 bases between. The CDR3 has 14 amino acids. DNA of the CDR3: TGTGCCAGCAGTTTCATCGGGGGTGATCAGCCCCAGCATTTT. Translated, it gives CASSFIGGDQPQHF.

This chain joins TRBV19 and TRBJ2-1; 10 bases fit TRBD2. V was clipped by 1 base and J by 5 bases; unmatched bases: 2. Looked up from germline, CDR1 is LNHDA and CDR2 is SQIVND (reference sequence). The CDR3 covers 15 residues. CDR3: CASSIGTSGNNEQFF. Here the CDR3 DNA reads TGTGCCAGTAGTATAGGGACTAGCGGAAACAATGAGCAGTTCTTC.